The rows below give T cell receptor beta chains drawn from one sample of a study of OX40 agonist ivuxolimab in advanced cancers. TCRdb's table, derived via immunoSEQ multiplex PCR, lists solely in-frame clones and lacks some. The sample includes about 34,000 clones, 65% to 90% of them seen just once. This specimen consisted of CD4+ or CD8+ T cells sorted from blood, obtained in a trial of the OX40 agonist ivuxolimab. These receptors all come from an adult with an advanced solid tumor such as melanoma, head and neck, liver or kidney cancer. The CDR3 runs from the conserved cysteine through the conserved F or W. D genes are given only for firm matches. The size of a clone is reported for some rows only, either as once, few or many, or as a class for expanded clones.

CASSRGSWYNEQFF,TGTGCCAGCAGCAGGGGGAGTTGGTACAATGAGCAGTTCTTC,14,TRBV27,TRBD1,once,TRBJ2-1
CASSSGNLVTF,TGTGCCAGCAGTTCCGGGAATTTGGTCACCTTC,11,TRBV5-6,.,.,TRBJ1-2
CASSEYRETEAFF,TGTGCCAGCAGTGAATATCGGGAGACCGAAGCTTTCTTT,13,TRBV6-1,.,.,TRBJ1-1
CASSLGASSNTDTQYF,TGTGCCAGCAGTTTGGGTGCTAGCTCAAACACAGATACGCAGTATTTT,16,TRBV27,.,.,TRBJ2-3
CSVVPGLGPGANVLTF,TGCAGCGTTGTTCCGGGACTGGGTCCCGGGGCCAACGTCCTGACTTTC,16,TRBV29-1,.,.,TRBJ2-6
CASSSQGKGNQPQHF,TGCGCCAGCAGTTCCCAGGGGAAAGGCAATCAGCCCCAGCATTTT,15,TRBV23-1,.,.,TRBJ1-5
CASSPPTGTDVNEQFF,TGTGCCAGCAGCCCGCCCACCGGGACAGACGTCAATGAGCAGTTCTTC,16,TRBV7-9,TRBD1,.,TRBJ2-1
CASSTGTGATNEKLFF,TGCGCCAGCAGCACCGGGACGGGTGCAACTAATGAAAAACTGTTTTTT,16,TRBV4-1,.,.,TRBJ1-4
CASQASLEREETQYF,TGCGCCAGCCAAGCTTCCCTCGAGCGGGAAGAGACCCAGTACTTC,15,TRBV10-1,.,.,TRBJ2-5
CATSRKHQSQRDPDTQYF,TGTGCCACCAGCAGAAAACACCAATCCCAGCGGGACCCAGATACGCAGTATTTT,18,TRBV15,TRBD2,.,TRBJ2-3
CASSSRDAGLETQYF,TGCGCCAGCAGCTCGCGGGACGCGGGATTAGAGACCCAGTACTTC,15,TRBV5-1,.,.,TRBJ2-5
CASSLGRAGEQFF,TGTGCCAGCAGCTTAGGGAGGGCCGGTGAGCAGTTCTTC,13,TRBV11-3,.,.,TRBJ2-1
CASSATPGNSGANVLTF,TGTGCCAGCAGCGCGACCCCAGGGAACTCTGGGGCCAACGTCCTGACTTTC,17,TRBV5-6,.,few,TRBJ2-6
CASSLTDTQYF,TGTGCCAGCAGCCTCACAGATACGCAGTATTTT,11,TRBV27,.,once,TRBJ2-3
CASSDVAGENNEQFF,TGTGCCAGCAGTGACGTAGCGGGGGAGAACAATGAGCAGTTCTTC,15,TRBV2,TRBD2,.,TRBJ2-1
CASSFMGTGSQPQHF,TGTGCCAGCAGCTTTATGGGGACAGGGAGTCAGCCCCAGCATTTT,15,TRBV7-9,TRBD1,.,TRBJ1-5
CASSSDYHEQYF,TGTGCCAGCAGCTCGGACTATCACGAGCAGTACTTC,12,TRBV5-4,.,.,TRBJ2-7
CASSEWTGMYEQYF,TGTGCCAGCAGTGAATGGACAGGGATGTACGAGCAGTACTTC,14,TRBV6-1,TRBD1,.,TRBJ2-7
CASSLEGKNYGYTF,TGTGCCAGCAGCTTGGAGGGAAAAAACTATGGCTACACCTTC,14,TRBV5-6,.,.,TRBJ1-2
CASSGLYSRNEQFF,TGTGCCAGCAGCGGCCTTTATTCCCGCAATGAGCAGTTCTTC,14,TRBV7-9,.,.,TRBJ2-1
CASSFTSGSWDEQFF,TGTGCCAGCAGCTTCACTAGCGGGAGTTGGGATGAGCAGTTCTTC,15,TRBV7-3,TRBD2,.,TRBJ2-1
CASSPRTGDTEAFF,TGTGCCAGCAGCCCAAGGACAGGGGACACTGAAGCTTTCTTT,14,TRBV9,TRBD1,once,TRBJ1-1
CASSEVGSGELFF,TGTGCCAGCAGTGAAGTCGGATCCGGGGAGCTGTTTTTT,13,TRBV6-1,.,.,TRBJ2-2
CASSIDRVTEAFF,TGTGCCAGTAGTATAGATCGGGTCACTGAAGCTTTCTTT,13,TRBV19,.,once,TRBJ1-1
CASRKGAEQYF,TGTGCCAGCCGGAAGGGGGCCGAGCAGTACTTC,11,TRBV28,TRBD1,once,TRBJ2-7
CASSFPGRLNEQFF,TGTGCCAGCAGTTTCCCGGGAAGACTCAATGAGCAGTTCTTC,14,TRBV27,.,.,TRBJ2-1
CASSFGGAGIRQPQHF,TGTGCCAGCAGCTTTGGGGGAGCGGGTATTCGTCAGCCCCAGCATTTT,16,TRBV5-6,.,once,TRBJ1-5
CASSLAMIFF,TGTGCCAGCAGCTTAGCCATGATATTCTTC,10,TRBV7-9,.,.,TRBJ2-1
CASSLTAGGPVDTQYF,TGTGCCAGCAGTTTAACAGCGGGAGGGCCGGTAGATACGCAGTATTTT,16,TRBV27,TRBD2,.,TRBJ2-3
CASSVLPTMNEQYF,TGCGCCAGCAGTGTACTTCCGACGATGAACGAGCAGTACTTC,14,TRBV10-2,.,few,TRBJ2-7
CASTGQGYNEQFF,TGTGCCAGCACCGGGCAAGGTTACAATGAGCAGTTCTTC,13,TRBV7-9,.,.,TRBJ2-1
CASSQVRPGPGWNTGELFF,TGTGCCAGCAGCCAAGTCCGGCCGGGGCCCGGGTGGAACACCGGGGAGCTGTTTTTT,19,TRBV4-2,.,.,TRBJ2-2
CASSQAGTSSEQYF,TGCGCCAGCAGCCAAGCCGGGACTTCATCTGAGCAGTACTTC,14,TRBV4-1,.,.,TRBJ2-7
CASSTTGSSYNEQFF,TGTGCCAGCAGCACGACAGGGAGTTCCTACAATGAGCAGTTCTTC,15,TRBV11-2,TRBD1,.,TRBJ2-1
CASSPTLAGYEQYF,TGTGCCAGCAGCCCCACCTTAGCGGGCTACGAGCAGTACTTC,14,TRBV7-6,TRBD2,.,TRBJ2-7
CASSGGGSEQYF,TGTGCCAGCAGTGGGGGGGGTTCCGAGCAGTACTTC,12,TRBV2,TRBD2,once,TRBJ2-7
CASSPEAAARPQETQYF,TGTGCCAGCTCACCCGAGGCGGCAGCGAGACCGCAAGAGACCCAGTACTTC,17,TRBV18,.,.,TRBJ2-5
CAWSVGRANYGYTF,TGTGCCTGGAGTGTAGGTAGAGCCAACTATGGCTACACCTTC,14,TRBV30,.,.,TRBJ1-2